Given below is one T cell receptor beta chain in context. The CDR3 contains 15 residues. Germline assignment: CDR1 SGHAT and CDR2 FQNNGV. J lost 0 bases, V lost 5 bases, and 3 bases had no gene match. TCRdb's table, derived via immunoSEQ multiplex PCR, lists solely in-frame clones and lacks some. The table shows some 2,000,000 clones, with approximately 95% occurring only once. This sample was taken from a study of shared clonotypes between healthy human individuals. The rearrangement joins TRBV11-2 to TRBJ2-2; 7 nucleotides agree with TRBD2. The receptor was isolated from a young man in good health. The sequencing input was naive CD4+ T cells sorted from blood. Subset specified: CD45RA+ positively selected. The CDR3 region is CASSTLAANTGELFF. The CDR3 DNA sequence: TGTGCCAGCAGCACGCTAGCGGCGAACACCGGGGAGCTGTTTTTT. Variable domain in full (rest from reference TRBV11-2 and TRBJ2-2): EAGVAQSPRYKIIEKRQSVAFWCNPISGHATLYWYQQILGQGPKLLIQFQNNGVVDDSQLPKDRFSAERLKGVDSTLKIQPAKLEDSAVYLCASSTLAANTGELFFGEGSRLTVL.